This T cell receptor beta chain was captured in a study of vaccination and CD4 T cells after COVID-19. In the study overall: Convalescent donors: six male, four female; seven Caucasian, two Asian, one multiracial, two Hispanic. Median time from second vaccine dose to sampling was roughly 72 days (14 to 241).

The treatment here: roughly 11-day PBMC culture with coronavirus spike peptide pools or control peptides (ViraFEST assay). Remarks on this clonotype: What it recognizes is unknown.

Trimming took 8 bases from V and 4 from J, leaving 14 bases between them. The CDR3 contains 13 residues. The germline CDR1 and CDR2 sequences are LNHDA and SQIVND (reference sequence). Researchers used the Oncomine TCR Beta short-read assay to sequence DNA from cultured CD4+ T cells. TCRdb ran MiXCR on the PCR reads and lists one entry per CDR3 protein. The data show about 21,000 distinct CDR3 sequences, about 50% seen once. Sequenced input: cultured CD4+ T cells from blood. The TCR comes from a human donor with COVID-19. The chain employs TRBV19 and TRBJ1-2; perhaps TRBD1 as D (6 bases). CDR3 region: CASRDTGSYGYTF. CDR3 in DNA: TGTGCCAGTCGGGACACAGGGAGCTATGGCTACACCTTC.